The entry below gives a single TCR beta chain sequence along with its context. Its target is not known. This sample is part of a study of cytomegalovirus exposure and HLA in healthy donors. Findings and caveats of the study: According to a later analysis, donors in an Asian-associated ancestry cluster reportedly had fewer N-insertions than the approximately 620-donor mean. Evidence from a later analysis indicated that most CMV-associated TCR beta chains looked HLA-restricted. Accurate prediction of most subjects' HLA-A and HLA-B alleles from TCR beta sequences was reported. It was 150 to 200 TCR beta chains that were listed as cytomegalovirus-associated.

PCR used 60 Vbeta primers and 13 Jbeta primers. Only in-frame clones appear in the TCRdb table, and some are missing; sequencing was by immunoSEQ multiplex PCR. The data hold approximately 170,000 clones, with around 86% observed a single time. CDR3 length: 12 residues. V dropped 2 bases and J dropped 1 base, with 3 bases sitting between them. Germline loops: CDR1 SGHDT, CDR2 YYEEEE. The sequence was obtained from a human donor in good health. The chain combines TRBV5-6 with TRBJ1-1, with D unclear. Sequenced sample: PBMCs. CDR3 DNA: TGTGCCAGCAGCTTCCAGAACACTGAAGCTTTCTTT. This translates into CASSFQNTEAFF.